These 14 T cell receptor beta chains share one sample of origin, sequenced in a study of cytomegalovirus exposure and HLA in healthy donors. 60 Vbeta and 13 Jbeta primers were used in PCR. This table comes from immunoSEQ multiplex PCR, and its TCRdb copy is limited to in-frame clones, with some not included. The sample has about 140,000 clones, 60% to 85% seen once. The sequenced sample was PBMCs. Every receptor here comes from a male donor in good health and CMV-seronegative.

This clone turned up a few times. The J gene is TRBJ1-5, the V gene TRBV12-5; D gene uncertain. CDR1 and CDR2 (germline): LGHNT, FRNRAP. This CDR3 is built from 12 residues. V lost 4 bases and J lost 4, with 5 bases in between. In DNA form, the CDR3 reads TGTGCTAGTGGTTCCGGGAATCAGCCCCAGCATTTT. It yields the protein CASGSGNQPQHF.

The chain uses TRBV9 and TRBJ1-1, with D uncertain. CDR3 length: 14 amino acids. Between the trimmed V and J ends, which lost 8 bases and 3 bases, there was a span of 17 bases. Germline V gene lookup returns CDR1 SGDLS and CDR2 YYNGEE. CDR3 loop: CASCPSPEDTEAFF. Here the CDR3 DNA reads TGTGCCAGTTGCCCCAGCCCTGAGGACACTGAAGCTTTCTTT.

The V call is TRBV27, the J call TRBJ2-7; D remains unclear. The CDR3 sequence is 15 residues long. Trimming shortened V by 0 bases and J by 2 bases, and 11 bases separated the two germline ends. CDR1 and CDR2 from the germline V gene are MNHEY and SMNVEV (reference sequence). The CDR3 sequence: CASSLSIGGAYEQYF. In DNA, the CDR3 is TGTGCCAGCAGTTTATCGATCGGCGGAGCCTACGAGCAGTACTTC.

The chain joins TRBV29-1 to TRBJ2-1, with D possibly being TRBD1 (5 bases). Trimming took 4 bases from V and 7 from J, leaving 8 bases between them. Germline V gene data show CDR1 as SQVTM and CDR2 as ANQGSEA. The CDR3 consists of 11 residues. CDR3 in amino acids: CSVVRGNEQFF. The DNA of the CDR3 is TGCAGCGTTGTTAGGGGTAATGAGCAGTTCTTC.

The chain recombines TRBV9 with TRBJ2-2; perhaps TRBD1 as D (5 bases). The length of the CDR3 is 17 residues. The germline V gene encodes CDR1 SGDLS and CDR2 YYNGEE. Trimming pared 0 bases from V and 1 base from J, leaving 13 bases between. For the CDR3, the DNA is TGTGCCAGCAGCGTAGTACCCCAGGGTGGGAACACCGGGGAGCTGTTTTTT. It yields the protein CASSVVPQGGNTGELFF.

The rearrangement joins TRBV7-9 to TRBJ2-5; 10 bases fit TRBD2. The CDR3 is made up of 14 amino acids. The V segment lost 5 bases and the J segment 3 bases; nucleotides outside the gene matches: 3. Germline-derived CDR1 and CDR2 are SEHNR and FQNEAQ (reference sequence). CDR3 amino acids: CASSEGLAKETQYF. Here the CDR3 DNA reads TGTGCCAGCAGCGAGGGACTAGCGAAAGAGACCCAGTACTTC.

This rearrangement joins TRBV9 to TRBJ2-7; 13 nucleotides match TRBD2. V was clipped by 4 bases and J by 5 bases; unmatched bases: 9. This CDR3 has 16 residues. Per the germline V gene, CDR1 is SGDLS and CDR2 is YYNGEE. CDR3 DNA: TGTGCCAGCAGCCCCCGACTAGCGGGAGGTCCCCACGAGCAGTACTTC. It encodes CASSPRLAGGPHEQYF.

The chain couples TRBV18 to TRBJ1-1; no reliable D call. This CDR3 region has 12 residues. Per the germline V gene, CDR1 is KGHSH and CDR2 is LQKENI. Trimming pared 3 bases from V and 1 base from J, leaving 3 bases between. CDR3 DNA sequence: TGTGCCAGCTCACCTCAGAACACTGAAGCTTTCTTT. It specifies CASSPQNTEAFF.

The chain couples TRBV7-9 to TRBJ2-7; 8 positions agree with TRBD1. CDR3 size: 13 residues. The germline V gene encodes CDR1 SEHNR and CDR2 FQNEAQ (reference sequence). Losses at the gene ends were 5 bases for V and 3 bases for J; bases not matched to a gene: 3. Written as DNA, the CDR3 is TGTGCCAGCAGCGCAGGGACAGGCTACGAGCAGTACTTC. As protein: CASSAGTGYEQYF.

A remark on this clone: At one end, the junction sequence differs from germline, possibly due to a read error. This chain joins TRBV7-9 and TRBJ1-2; D gene ambiguous. Germline assignment: CDR1 SEHNR and CDR2 FQNEAQ (reference sequence). The CDR3 sequence is 12 residues long. The chain's CDR3 is CSSSLIDYGYTF. The CDR3 bases are TGTTCCAGCAGCTTGATAGACTATGGCTACACCTTC.

The V gene is TRBV29-1, the J gene TRBJ1-2; D call uncertain. The V end was cut by 5 bases, the J end by 3 bases, with 4 bases between. The germline V gene encodes CDR1 SQVTM and CDR2 ANQGSEA. The CDR3 is 10 residues long. The CDR3 loop is CSVRDYGYTF. For the CDR3, the DNA is TGCAGCGTTCGGGACTATGGCTACACCTTC.

V is TRBV15 and J is TRBJ1-4; 9 bases align to TRBD1. CDR3 size: 16 residues. Germline CDR1 LNHNV, CDR2 YYDKDF (reference sequence). With V trimmed by 2 bases and J by 10 bases, 11 bases remained unmatched. CDR3 sequence (DNA): TGTGCCACCAGCAGATCCGGGGGACAGGGATATGGAAAACTGTTTTTT. Its translation: CATSRSGGQGYGKLFF.

V usage is TRBV6-6 and J usage is TRBJ1-2, with TRBD1 identical over 10 bases. This CDR3 is built from 15 residues. The germline gives CDR1 MNHNY, CDR2 SVGAGI (reference sequence). The V gene end was trimmed by 5 bases and the J gene end by 6 bases; junction bases not matched to a gene: 9. The CDR3 DNA sequence: TGTGCCAGCAGTCGCGGGACAGGGGAAGTTGATGGCTACACCTTC. The encoded protein is CASSRGTGEVDGYTF.

There are a few counts of this clone. The CDR3 loop is CASSASGKLDTQYF. The CDR3 nucleotides are TGTGCCAGCAGCGCGTCCGGGAAGTTAGATACGCAGTATTTT. V and J are TRBV9 and TRBJ2-3, with D possibly being TRBD2 (5 bases). Germline V lookup: CDR1 SGDLS, CDR2 YYNGEE. This CDR3 has 14 residues. Deletions cut 3 bases from V and 5 bases from J, with 13 bases between.